Listed below are T cell receptor beta chains from one sample, sequenced in a study of OX40 agonist ivuxolimab in advanced cancers. Sequenced by immunoSEQ multiplex PCR; TCRdb stores in-frame clones only, minus some. The profile shows 120,000 or so clones, 85% to 95% of them singletons. Sequenced here: CD4+ or CD8+ T cells sorted from blood, sampled in a trial of the OX40 agonist ivuxolimab. All receptors derive from an adult with an advanced solid tumor such as melanoma, head and neck, liver or kidney cancer. Each CDR3 is given with its conserved first and last residue. A D gene is named only where the DNA matches it firmly. Size values are once, few and many counts, or a class for expanded clones, and some rows have none.

size,J,V,D,CDR3,DNA
.,TRBJ1-1,TRBV11-2,TRBD1,CASSKDRDTEAFF,TGTGCCAGCAGCAAAGACAGGGACACTGAAGCTTTCTTT
.,TRBJ1-5,TRBV7-2,.,CASSLAHFGEGPGQPQHF,TGTGCCAGCAGCTTAGCGCATTTCGGTGAGGGCCCAGGGCAGCCCCAGCATTTT
.,TRBJ1-3,TRBV7-7,TRBD1,CASSLDRDSNTIYF,TGTGCCAGCAGCTTGGACAGGGACTCTAACACCATATATTTT
.,TRBJ2-6,TRBV19,.,CASNDRSYSGANVLTF,TGTGCCAGTAATGACAGGTCATACTCTGGGGCCAACGTCCTGACTTTC
.,TRBJ1-5,TRBV28,TRBD1,CASHRGRARNQPQHF,TGTGCCAGCCACAGGGGGCGAGCTCGCAATCAGCCCCAGCATTTT
.,TRBJ2-7,TRBV5-1,.,CASSLDNRQKSYEQYF,TGCGCCAGCAGCTTGGATAATCGGCAGAAATCTTACGAGCAGTACTTC
.,TRBJ2-3,TRBV7-9,TRBD1,CASSSGQGAHTQYF,TGTGCCAGCAGCTCGGGACAGGGGGCACATACGCAGTATTTT
.,TRBJ1-2,TRBV28,TRBD1,CASGQGATFYGYTF,TGTGCCAGCGGACAGGGGGCAACTTTCTATGGCTACACCTTC
.,TRBJ2-1,TRBV6-1,.,CASSELGGRSYNEQFF,TGTGCCAGCAGTGAATTGGGGGGAAGGTCCTACAATGAGCAGTTCTTC
few,TRBJ1-1,TRBV9,.,CASSAIQTQGTEAFF,TGTGCCAGCAGCGCCATTCAGACTCAGGGCACTGAAGCTTTCTTT
.,TRBJ2-4,TRBV19,TRBD2,CASSEDGGNIQYF,TGTGCCAGTAGTGAAGACGGGGGGAACATTCAGTACTTC
.,TRBJ2-7,TRBV6-6,.,CASSTGTGNYEQYF,TGTGCCAGCAGTACCGGGACTGGGAATTACGAGCAGTACTTC
.,TRBJ2-4,TRBV15,.,CATSRDLGAIAKNIQYF,TGTGCCACCAGCAGAGATCTAGGGGCGATAGCCAAAAACATTCAGTACTTC
.,TRBJ2-3,TRBV7-6,TRBD1,CASSLARGRADTQYF,TGTGCCAGCAGCTTAGCAAGGGGGCGGGCAGATACGCAGTATTTT
.,TRBJ1-2,TRBV4-1,.,CASSQQDLQRGDYGYTF,TGCGCCAGCAGCCAGCAGGATCTACAGAGGGGAGACTATGGCTACACCTTC
.,TRBJ2-3,TRBV7-2,TRBD2,CASSPVSSVGRSTDTQYF,TGTGCCAGCAGCCCCGTTTCGAGTGTCGGGAGGTCCACAGATACGCAGTATTTT
.,TRBJ1-1,TRBV9,TRBD1,CASSAKAAGGTEAFF,TGTGCCAGCAGCGCAAAGGCCGCAGGGGGCACTGAAGCTTTCTTT
.,TRBJ2-3,TRBV4-2,TRBD2,CASSQGTSGGDTQYF,TGTGCCAGCAGCCAAGGGACTAGCGGGGGAGATACGCAGTATTTT
.,TRBJ1-1,TRBV2,TRBD1,CASSSDRDTEAFF,TGTGCCAGCAGTAGTGACAGGGACACTGAAGCTTTCTTT
.,TRBJ2-4,TRBV9,.,CASSPNRQRENIQYF,TGTGCCAGCAGCCCCAACAGACAGAGGGAAAACATTCAGTACTTC
.,TRBJ2-1,TRBV5-1,TRBD1,CASSRDRSDPNEQFF,TGCGCCAGCAGTCGGGACAGGTCGGACCCCAATGAGCAGTTCTTC
.,TRBJ1-3,TRBV7-2,.,CASSSDHSGNTIYF,TGTGCCAGCAGCTCGGACCACTCTGGAAACACCATATATTTT
.,TRBJ1-5,TRBV19,TRBD1,CASTQGASNQPQHF,TGTGCCAGTACCCAGGGGGCTAGCAATCAGCCCCAGCATTTT